Listed below are T cell receptor beta chains from one sample, sequenced in a study of cytomegalovirus exposure and HLA in healthy donors. Profiled with immunoSEQ multiplex PCR; TCRdb holds only in-frame clones, not every one. The sample holds 150,000 to 180,000 clones, 60% to 85% seen once. Sequences were obtained from PBMCs. The receptors originated from a woman aged 40 to 50 in good health and CMV-seronegative. Each CDR3 is given with its conserved first and last residue. A D gene is named only where the DNA matches it firmly. Clone size appears in some rows only: once, few, many, or a class for an expanded clone.

v_gene: TRBV10-3
j_gene: TRBJ2-5
abundance: -
d_gene: -
CDR3aa: CAIRERNEETQYF
CDR3nt: TGTGCCATCCGAGAGCGGAATGAAGAGACCCAGTACTTC

v_gene: TRBV11-3
j_gene: TRBJ2-1
abundance: -
d_gene: TRBD2
CDR3aa: CASSLGTSGYSYNEQFF
CDR3nt: TGTGCCAGCAGCTTAGGAACTAGCGGGTACTCCTACAATGAGCAGTTCTTC

v_gene: TRBV7-9
j_gene: TRBJ1-1
abundance: -
d_gene: TRBD1
CDR3aa: CASSSGQGATEAFF
CDR3nt: TGTGCCAGCAGCTCGGGACAGGGGGCCACTGAAGCTTTCTTT

v_gene: TRBV6-1
j_gene: TRBJ1-5
abundance: -
d_gene: -
CDR3aa: CASGRTAVPNQPQHF
CDR3nt: TGTGCCAGCGGGCGGACTGCAGTCCCCAATCAGCCCCAGCATTTT

v_gene: TRBV5-4
j_gene: TRBJ2-3
abundance: -
d_gene: TRBD2
CDR3aa: CASSLAGVGGTDTQYF
CDR3nt: TGTGCCAGCAGTTTAGCGGGAGTCGGTGGCACAGATACGCAGTATTTT

v_gene: TRBV6-1
j_gene: TRBJ1-2
abundance: once
d_gene: -
CDR3aa: CASSRTAPNYGYTF
CDR3nt: TGTGCCAGCAGCCGGACAGCCCCTAACTATGGCTACACCTTC

v_gene: TRBV12-5
j_gene: TRBJ1-2
abundance: -
d_gene: -
CDR3aa: CASGLVGEGESYTF
CDR3nt: TGTGCTAGTGGTTTGGTAGGGGAAGGAGAAAGCTACACCTTC

v_gene: TRBV10-3
j_gene: TRBJ1-1
abundance: -
d_gene: -
CDR3aa: CAITVQEKGTEAFF
CDR3nt: TGTGCCATCACCGTACAGGAGAAAGGGACTGAAGCTTTCTTT

v_gene: TRBV7-2
j_gene: TRBJ2-5
abundance: once
d_gene: -
CDR3aa: CASSKGEGQTQYF
CDR3nt: TGTGCCAGCAGCAAGGGGGAGGGTCAGACCCAGTACTTC

v_gene: TRBV7-9
j_gene: TRBJ1-4
abundance: once
d_gene: TRBD1
CDR3aa: CASSFLRGRAEKLFF
CDR3nt: TGTGCCAGCAGCTTTTTGAGGGGGCGAGCTGAAAAACTGTTTTTT

v_gene: TRBV7-7
j_gene: TRBJ2-1
abundance: -
d_gene: -
CDR3aa: CASSSDRMNEQFF
CDR3nt: TGTGCTAGCAGCTCCGACAGGATGAATGAGCAGTTCTTC

v_gene: TRBV6-1
j_gene: TRBJ2-2
abundance: -
d_gene: -
CDR3aa: CASSEASGNTGELFF
CDR3nt: TGTGCCAGCAGTGAAGCTAGCGGGAACACCGGGGAGCTGTTTTTT

v_gene: TRBV7-8
j_gene: TRBJ1-4
abundance: -
d_gene: -
CDR3aa: CASSLYRGSATNEKLFF
CDR3nt: TGTGCCAGCAGCTTATATAGAGGGTCCGCAACTAATGAAAAACTGTTTTTT

v_gene: TRBV7-6
j_gene: TRBJ1-4
abundance: once
d_gene: TRBD1
CDR3aa: CASSLLPTGSEKLFF
CDR3nt: TGTGCCAGCAGCTTACTACCGACAGGGAGCGAAAAACTGTTTTTT

v_gene: TRBV5-1
j_gene: TRBJ2-5
abundance: -
d_gene: -
CDR3aa: CASSFGNSGTQYF
CDR3nt: TGCGCCAGCAGCTTCGGGAATTCGGGGACCCAGTACTTC

v_gene: TRBV19
j_gene: TRBJ1-1
abundance: -
d_gene: -
CDR3aa: CASSLTQETEAFF
CDR3nt: TGTGCCAGTAGTTTAACTCAGGAAACTGAAGCTTTCTTT

v_gene: TRBV28
j_gene: TRBJ1-2
abundance: -
d_gene: TRBD1
CDR3aa: CASSHDRDRGLVYGYTF
CDR3nt: TGTGCCAGCAGTCACGACCGGGACAGGGGGCTTGTCTATGGCTACACCTTC